This is a list of T cell receptor beta chains from one sample in a study of T cell changes during pregnancy in multiple sclerosis. Sequencing was performed with immunoSEQ multiplex PCR; in TCRdb, only in-frame clones are kept and a portion is missing. The table has roughly 100,000 clones, 92% seen once. Sequenced material: peripheral blood, taken after pregnancy. These receptors originate from a female donor with multiple sclerosis, enrolled in a pregnancy study. The CDR3 runs from the conserved cysteine through the conserved F or W. A D gene is named only where the DNA matches it firmly. Clone size is shown for a subset of rows, as once, few, many or a class of expanded clone.

V gene,clone size,J gene,CDR3 length,D gene,CDR3 DNA,CDR3 protein
TRBV29-1,.,TRBJ2-5,12,TRBD1,TGCAGCCTTCTTGACAGGGGCGAGACCCAGTACTTC,CSLLDRGETQYF
TRBV7-8,.,TRBJ2-7,16,TRBD2,TGTGCCAGCAGCTTAGAACGACTAGCGCCGTCCTACGAGCAGTACTTC,CASSLERLAPSYEQYF
TRBV2,.,TRBJ2-1,15,TRBD1,TGTGCCAGCAGTGTTAAGGGGGCGATCCCCAATGAGCAGTTCTTC,CASSVKGAIPNEQFF
TRBV27,.,TRBJ1-3,15,.,TGTGCCAGCAGTTTAGGCAGGGGATCTGGAAACACCATATATTTT,CASSLGRGSGNTIYF
TRBV29-1,.,TRBJ1-1,13,.,TGCAGCGTTTCGGGGACATGGAACACTGAAGCTTTCTTT,CSVSGTWNTEAFF
TRBV11-1,.,TRBJ2-3,15,TRBD1,TGTGCCAGCAGCTCCGGGACAGCCTACACAGATACGCAGTATTTT,CASSSGTAYTDTQYF
TRBV12-5,once,TRBJ2-1,12,TRBD2,TGTGCTAGTGGTCCATATACTAGCGGGGGGTTCTTC,CASGPYTSGGFF
TRBV7-9,.,TRBJ2-3,15,TRBD1,TGTGCCAGCAGCGCAGGACAGGGAGGTACAGATACGCAGTATTTT,CASSAGQGGTDTQYF
TRBV7-2,.,TRBJ2-7,14,.,TGTGCCAGCAGCTCTCGAGCGGGCCACTACGAGCAGTACTTC,CASSSRAGHYEQYF
TRBV28,.,TRBJ1-1,12,.,TGTGCCGTTCAGAAGGGGGTACCTGAAGCTTTCTTT,CAVQKGVPEAFF
TRBV27,once,TRBJ2-3,15,TRBD2,TGTGCCAGCACACTAGCGGGGCTGGGCACAGATACGCAGTATTTT,CASTLAGLGTDTQYF
TRBV19,.,TRBJ1-2,16,.,TGTGCCAGTAGTATCCTTCCCAAGACGGAGCCCTATGGCTACACCTTC,CASSILPKTEPYGYTF
TRBV11-3,.,TRBJ2-3,14,.,TGTGCCAGCAGCTTAGGTCGCGGCACAGATACGCAGTATTTT,CASSLGRGTDTQYF
TRBV19,.,TRBJ1-1,15,TRBD1,TGTGCCAGTAGGAGGGACAGAGCAATGAACACTGAAGCTTTCTTT,CASRRDRAMNTEAFF
TRBV19,.,TRBJ1-2,13,.,TGTGCCAGTAGTATCATAGGACAGAGCCCCGGCACCTTC,CASSIIGQSPGTF
TRBV28,.,TRBJ2-7,17,TRBD1,TGTGCCGGCAGTTTAAATATGTTGGCGGGACAGGCGAACGAGCAGTACTTC,CAGSLNMLAGQANEQYF
TRBV19,.,TRBJ2-1,15,.,TGTGCCAGTAGTATATTGGAGACTGGGTACAATGAGCAGTTCTTC,CASSILETGYNEQFF
TRBV9,.,TRBJ2-5,17,TRBD2,TGTGCCAGCAGCGCTAGGGGGACTAGCGGGGCTAAAGAGACCCAGTACTTC,CASSARGTSGAKETQYF
TRBV7-2,once,TRBJ2-7,16,TRBD2,TGTGCCAGCAGCTCCTCTCTAGCGGGGGGTACCTACGAGCAGTACTTC,CASSSSLAGGTYEQYF
TRBV29-1,.,TRBJ2-1,12,TRBD1,TGCAGCGTTGAGGATGACAGGGGGCAGCAGTTCTTC,CSVEDDRGQQFF
TRBV27,.,TRBJ2-3,14,TRBD2,TGTGCCAGTACAATAGCGGGAGACGCAGATACGCAGTATTTT,CASTIAGDADTQYF
TRBV7-3,.,TRBJ2-1,19,TRBD2,TGTGCCAGCAGCATTACCGGGACTAGCGGGTTTCTTGGGGACAATGAGCAGTTCTTC,CASSITGTSGFLGDNEQFF
TRBV5-4,.,TRBJ1-2,15,.,TGTGCCAGCAGCACACGAGGGGGATCGTACTATGGCTACACCTTC,CASSTRGGSYYGYTF
TRBV5-1,.,TRBJ2-3,16,.,TGCGCCAGCAGCTCGGGACTGCTTAAGGGGGGGCATACGCAGTATTTT,CASSSGLLKGGHTQYF
TRBV7-9,.,TRBJ2-5,13,.,TGTGCCAGCAGCTTACGCCAGGGAGAGACCCAGTACTTC,CASSLRQGETQYF
TRBV5-1,once,TRBJ2-7,14,TRBD1,TGCGCCAGCAGCTTGAGGGGACAGACCCACGAGCAGTACTTC,CASSLRGQTHEQYF
TRBV6-6,.,TRBJ2-3,11,TRBD2,TGTGCCAGCACGGGAGGAGATACGCAGTATTTT,CASTGGDTQYF
TRBV7-8,.,TRBJ1-1,14,.,TGTGCCAGCAGCTTAGTGGCGGTCAACACTGAAGCTTTCTTT,CASSLVAVNTEAFF